The 26 T cell receptor beta chains in this list originate from one sample, sequenced in a study of blood T cells in healthy people across ages. Primed by a sample-barcoded 5' primer and a J-beta primer mix, a second PCR proceeded for 7 to 11 cycles. TCRdb redid the calling of the 5' RACE reads with MiXCR, one entry per CDR3 protein. Among about 780,000 distinct CDR3 sequences listed, 46% were seen once. The sample was blood. The receptors originated from a man of 80 years or more in good health.

This clonotype has a count of ten or more. The rearrangement joins TRBV4-3 to TRBJ2-3; no clear D. Germline CDR1 reads LGHNA; CDR2 reads YSLEER. V was shortened by 0 bases and J by 2 bases, with 6 bases between the two germline ends. The CDR3 runs to 14 residues. CDR3 coding DNA: TGCGCCAGCAGCCAAGATTTGAACACAGATACGCAGTATTTT. Translating gives CASSQDLNTDTQYF.

Turning to this clonotype: A much larger clone sits a single nucleotide away, making a read error possible. The rearrangement joins TRBV29-1 to TRBJ2-1, with a tentative D call TRBD2 (5 bases). The CDR3 extends over 11 amino acids. Germline lookup yields CDR1 SQVTM and CDR2 ANQGSEA. CDR3 loop: CSGETGWPQFF. As DNA, the CDR3 is TGCAGCGGTGAAACGGGGTGGCCGCAGTTCTTC.

This clonotype has more than one count but fewer than ten. This chain uses TRBV7-9 with TRBJ2-5; a weak D match, TRBD2 (5 bases). Germline CDR1 reads SEHNR; CDR2 reads FQNEAQ (reference sequence). The ends were cut back, 3 bases at V and 5 bases at J, with 10 bases in the middle. The CDR3 is made up of 13 amino acids. The CDR3 protein is CASSFPGRETQYF. CDR3 nucleotides: TGTGCCAGCAGCTTCCCGGGAAGGGAGACCCAGTACTTC.

The chain couples TRBV3-1 to TRBJ2-3; 7 bases are shared with TRBD1. The J segment lost 0 bases and the V segment lost 5 bases, leaving 5 bases of the junction unmatched. Per germline, CDR1 LGHDT and CDR2 YNNKEL (reference sequence). CDR3 length equals 15 residues. The CDR3 region is CASSGQARSTDTQYF. The CDR3 DNA reads as TGTGCCAGCAGCGGACAGGCCCGTAGCACAGATACGCAGTATTTT.

The CDR3 nucleotides read TGTGCCAGCAGCCGAGGGGTTTTAGCGGATGAGCAGTTCTTC. It yields the protein CASSRGVLADEQFF. The rearrangement joins TRBV11-2 to TRBJ2-1; tentatively, D is TRBD2 (6 bases). There are 14 residues in the CDR3. The germline gives CDR1 SGHAT, CDR2 FQNNGV. Trimming removed 5 bases from V and 8 bases from J, with 16 bases in between. The full variable domain, its missing parts supplied by reference TRBV11-2 and TRBJ2-1, is EAGVAQSPRYKIIEKRQSVAFWCNPISGHATLYWYQQILGQGPKLLIQFQNNGVVDDSQLPKDRFSAERLKGVDSTLKIQPAKLEDSAVYLCASSRGVLADEQFFGPGTRLTVL.

This clonotype was detected only a few times. V usage is TRBV5-1 and J usage is TRBJ2-1; 8 nucleotides align to TRBD2. V shed 4 bases and J 6 bases; nucleotides not matched to a gene: 6. The CDR3 has 14 residues. Germline CDR1 and CDR2: SGHRS and YFSETQ. Here the CDR3 reads CASSISGSSNEQFF. In DNA, the CDR3 is TGCGCCAGCAGCATAAGCGGGAGTAGCAATGAGCAGTTCTTC.

This clonotype was picked up a small number of times. V usage is TRBV19 and J usage is TRBJ2-5; possibly TRBD1 for D (6 bases). The CDR3 covers 13 residues. Germline V gene data show CDR1 as LNHDA and CDR2 as SQIVND (reference sequence). The V and J ends lost 3 bases and 4 bases respectively, with 9 bases between them. DNA for the CDR3: TGTGCCAGTAGTATCGCAGGGGCAGAGACCCAGTACTTC. Amino acid sequence: CASSIAGAETQYF.

This clonotype was detected only a few times. This sequence joins TRBV4-1 and TRBJ2-5; TRBD1 matches at 7 bases. The germline V gene encodes CDR1 MGHRA and CDR2 YSYEKL. V lost 4 bases and J lost 5; bases outside the gene matches: 10. The CDR3 has 15 residues. The CDR3 DNA reads TGCGCCAGCAGCCCCGAGGGACAGCCCAGGGAGACCCAGTACTTC. The encoded protein is CASSPEGQPRETQYF.

This chain joins TRBV19 and TRBJ1-2; D is unclear. The V end was cut by 6 bases, the J end by 4 bases, with 9 bases between. This CDR3 contains 12 residues. The germline CDR1 and CDR2 sequences are LNHDA and SQIVND (reference sequence). The CDR3 nucleotides read TGTGCCAGTAGGATGCTGAGCTATGGCTACACCTTC. Amino acid sequence: CASRMLSYGYTF.

The chain employs TRBV4-3 and TRBJ2-3; 13 nucleotides match TRBD2. This CDR3 region has 17 residues. Trimming cost V 0 bases and J 7 bases; bases outside gene matches: 7. The germline V gene encodes CDR1 LGHNA and CDR2 YSLEER. The CDR3 protein is CASSQDKLAGGWNTQYF. The CDR3 DNA follows: TGCGCCAGCAGCCAAGATAAACTAGCGGGAGGGTGGAATACGCAGTATTTT.

V usage is TRBV7-2 and J usage is TRBJ2-3, with D perhaps given as TRBD1 or TRBD2 (5 bases each). With 11 bases removed from V and 4 bases from J, the gap between germline ends came to 16 bases. Germline CDR1 reads SGHTA; CDR2 reads FQGNSA. CDR3 size: 13 residues. Here the CDR3 reads CASQRPGPDTQYF. Written as DNA, the CDR3 is TGTGCCTCCCAAAGGCCGGGGCCAGATACGCAGTATTTT.

This clonotype was recorded at least ten times. The J gene is TRBJ2-7, the V gene TRBV5-6, with D unclear. The J call may be incorrect, as the DNA end agrees better with TRBJ2-4. Germline assignment: CDR1 SGHDT and CDR2 YYEEEE. CDR3 size: 13 residues. The CDR3 sequence: CASSPGPDSIQYF. The CDR3 region has the DNA TGTGCCAGCAGCCCTGGACCGGATAGCATTCAGTACTTC.

On this clonotype: With a much larger clone just one base away, this may be a read error. This sequence joins TRBV4-2 and TRBJ2-1; D is uncertain. The CDR3 is made up of 16 amino acids. V lost 0 bases, J lost 6 bases, and 15 bases lay in between. The V gene's germline CDR1 is LGHNA and CDR2 YNFKEQ. The CDR3 nucleotides read TGTGCCAGCAGCCAAGAACTTTCGAGAGAAATCAATGAGCAGTTCTTC. It is translated as CASSQELSREINEQFF.

The rearrangement links TRBV3-1 to TRBJ1-2; no definite D call. Germline CDR1 and CDR2: LGHDT and YNNKEL (reference sequence). CDR3 length equals 13 residues. V lost 1 base and J lost 2, with 5 bases in between. The CDR3 here is CASSQVHNYGYTF. As DNA, the CDR3 is TGTGCCAGCAGCCAAGTTCACAACTATGGCTACACCTTC.

This clonotype was counted between two and nine times. The CDR3 loop is CASSPRGNQETQYF. The CDR3 DNA follows: TGTGCCAGCAGCCCTAGGGGAAACCAAGAGACCCAGTACTTC. This chain uses TRBV5-6 with TRBJ2-5; possible D gene TRBD1, 5 bases. The germline V gene has CDR1 SGHDT and CDR2 YYEEEE. V lost 4 bases, J lost 0 bases, and 10 bases lay in between. The CDR3 is 14 residues long.

This clonotype has a handful of counts. The V and J genes are TRBV11-2 and TRBJ2-5, with 9 bases that match TRBD2. The J call may be in error: the DNA end matches TRBJ2-7 better. This CDR3 comprises 15 residues. The germline V gene has CDR1 SGHAT and CDR2 FQNNGV. For the CDR3, the DNA is TGTGCCAGCAAATACATCGGGACTAGCAGGACCGAGCAGTACTTC. It translates to CASKYIGTSRTEQYF.

The chain uses TRBV7-6 and TRBJ2-1; 8 bases are shared with TRBD2. The DNA end lines up better with TRBJ2-7; the J call may be wrong. This CDR3 has 14 amino acids. Looked up from germline, CDR1 is SGHVS and CDR2 is FNYEAQ. CDR3 nucleotide sequence: TGTGCCAGCAGCTTAGCAGCGGGAGAAAATGAGCAGTACTTC. Its translation is CASSLAAGENEQYF.

The rearrangement joins TRBV9 to TRBJ2-1; 8 bases agree with TRBD2. The ends lost 0 bases at V and 5 bases at J; junction bases unmatched: 7. This CDR3 spans 16 amino acids. Per the germline V gene, CDR1 is SGDLS and CDR2 is YYNGEE. The chain's CDR3 is CASSVDGVAGNNEQFF. CDR3 DNA: TGTGCCAGCAGCGTAGACGGGGTAGCGGGAAACAATGAGCAGTTCTTC.

Only a few counts were recorded for this clonotype. CDR3 nucleotide sequence: TGCGCCAGCAGCTTGGCACAGACAAATTCACCCCTCCACTTT. Translation: CASSLAQTNSPLHF. The chain links TRBV5-1 to TRBJ1-6, with D hard to call. This CDR3 has 14 amino acids. Between the trimmed V and J ends, which lost 0 bases and 7 bases, there was a span of 8 bases. From germline, CDR1 is SGHRS and CDR2 YFSETQ.

The chain joins TRBV29-1 to TRBJ2-5; 12 nucleotides line up with TRBD2. The CDR3 runs to 13 residues. The trim removed 7 bases at V and 11 bases at J, leaving 11 bases unmatched. Germline CDR1 and CDR2: SQVTM and ANQGSEA. CDR3 sequence reads: CSGPTSGSLEQYF. CDR3 bases: TGCAGCGGACCGACTAGCGGGAGTCTTGAGCAGTACTTC.

The chain couples TRBV7-4 to TRBJ2-5; D is undetermined. Trimming stripped 3 bases from V and 1 base from J, with 9 bases between. CDR3 length: 14 residues. Germline loops: CDR1 SGHVT, CDR2 SQSDAQ. Written as DNA, the CDR3 is TGTGCCAGCAGCTTCACGGACCCCCAAGAGACCCAGTACTTC. Its protein is CASSFTDPQETQYF.

This clonotype was seen only a few times. The chain is built from TRBV12-3 or TRBV12-4 and TRBJ1-2; 10 bases match TRBD1. Germline trimming cut 6 bases from V and 3 bases from J; bases unmatched to any gene: 10. The CDR3 covers 16 residues. The CDR3 spells CASSRTGTGDYYGYTF. The CDR3, as DNA: TGTGCCAGCAGCCGAACCGGGACAGGGGACTACTATGGCTACACCTTC.

This chain joins TRBV20-1 and TRBJ2-3; TRBD1 might be the D (6 bases). CDR3 length: 15 residues. Trimming took 5 bases from V and 0 from J, leaving 15 bases between them. CDR1 and CDR2 (germline): DFQATT, SNEGSKA (reference sequence). DNA of the CDR3: TGCAGTGCTGGCCTGACAGGCTCCAGCACAGATACGCAGTATTTT. This gives the protein CSAGLTGSSTDTQYF.

The gene calls are TRBV20-1 and TRBJ2-3, with D unresolved. Deletions cut 4 bases from V and 2 bases from J, with 10 bases between. The CDR3 is made up of 13 amino acids. Germline loops: CDR1 DFQATT, CDR2 SNEGSKA (reference sequence). The CDR3 reads CSAIDGYTDTQYF. DNA for the CDR3: TGCAGTGCTATTGACGGTTACACAGATACGCAGTATTTT.

V usage is TRBV20-1 and J usage is TRBJ2-1; 9 positions match TRBD2. The DNA end is more similar to TRBJ2-7, so the J call may be wrong. The CDR3 is 15 residues long. CDR1 is DFQATT and CDR2 is SNEGSKA in the germline V gene (reference sequence). CDR3 region: CSARRSSGVNYEQYF. The CDR3 bases are TGCAGTGCTAGAAGGTCTAGCGGGGTAAACTACGAGCAGTACTTC.

This clonotype showed up just a few times. The rearrangement joins TRBV29-1 to TRBJ2-1; D is undetermined. This CDR3 contains 12 residues. Germline V gives CDR1 SQVTM, CDR2 ANQGSEA. The ends were cut back, 4 bases at V and 6 bases at J, with 10 bases in the middle. The CDR3 DNA reads as TGCAGCGTTGGAAGGTCGGCCAATGAGCAGTTCTTC. It translates to CSVGRSANEQFF.